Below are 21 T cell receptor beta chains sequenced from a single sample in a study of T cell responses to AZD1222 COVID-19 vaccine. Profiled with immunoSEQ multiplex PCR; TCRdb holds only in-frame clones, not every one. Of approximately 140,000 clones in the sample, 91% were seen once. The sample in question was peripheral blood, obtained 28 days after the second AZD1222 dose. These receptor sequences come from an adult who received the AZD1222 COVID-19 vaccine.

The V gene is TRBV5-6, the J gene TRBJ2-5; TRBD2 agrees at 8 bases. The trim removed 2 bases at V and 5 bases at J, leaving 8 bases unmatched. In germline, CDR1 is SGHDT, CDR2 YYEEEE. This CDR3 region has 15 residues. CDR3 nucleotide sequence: TGTGCCAGCAGCTTTGCGACTAGCGAGAGGGAGACCCAGTACTTC. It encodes CASSFATSERETQYF.

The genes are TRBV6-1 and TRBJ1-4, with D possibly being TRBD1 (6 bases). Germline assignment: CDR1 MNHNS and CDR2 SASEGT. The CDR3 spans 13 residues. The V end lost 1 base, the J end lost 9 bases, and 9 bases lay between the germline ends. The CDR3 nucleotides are TGTGCCAGCAGTGAAGTGCAGGGGCAAAAACTGTTTTTT. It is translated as CASSEVQGQKLFF.

CDR3 bases: TGTGCCAGCAGCGCCCAACAGGGTAGCACTGAAGCTTTCTTT. Translation: CASSAQQGSTEAFF. The chain is built from TRBV7-9 and TRBJ1-1; TRBD1 might be the D (6 bases). The germline V gene has CDR1 SEHNR and CDR2 FQNEAQ (reference sequence). The V gene lost 5 bases and the J gene lost 4 bases, with 14 bases spanning the gap. The CDR3 length is 14 residues.

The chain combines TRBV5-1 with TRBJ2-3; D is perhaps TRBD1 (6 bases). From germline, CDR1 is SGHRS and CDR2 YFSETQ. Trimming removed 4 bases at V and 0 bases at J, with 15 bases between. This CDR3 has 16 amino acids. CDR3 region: CASSLRTALSTDTQYF. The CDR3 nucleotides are TGCGCCAGCAGCCTGAGGACAGCACTTAGCACAGATACGCAGTATTTT.

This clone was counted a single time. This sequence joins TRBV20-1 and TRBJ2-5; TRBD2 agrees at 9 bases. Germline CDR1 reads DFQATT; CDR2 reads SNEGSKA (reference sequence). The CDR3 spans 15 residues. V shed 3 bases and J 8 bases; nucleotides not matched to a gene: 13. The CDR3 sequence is CSASKLAGGQGTQYF. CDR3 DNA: TGCAGTGCTAGTAAACTGGCGGGGGGGCAGGGAACCCAGTACTTC.

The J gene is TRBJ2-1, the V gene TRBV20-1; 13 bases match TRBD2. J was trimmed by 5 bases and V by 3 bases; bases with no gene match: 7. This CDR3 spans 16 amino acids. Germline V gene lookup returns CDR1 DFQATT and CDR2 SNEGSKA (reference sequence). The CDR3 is CSASPLTSGRDNEQFF. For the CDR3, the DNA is TGCAGTGCTAGTCCACTTACTAGCGGGAGGGACAATGAGCAGTTCTTC.

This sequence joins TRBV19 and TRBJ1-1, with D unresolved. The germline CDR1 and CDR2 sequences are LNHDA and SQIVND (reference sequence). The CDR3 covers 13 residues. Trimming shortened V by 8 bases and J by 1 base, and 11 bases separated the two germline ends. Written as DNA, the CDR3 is TGTGCCAGTGCCACTAACTCGAACACTGAAGCTTTCTTT. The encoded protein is CASATNSNTEAFF.

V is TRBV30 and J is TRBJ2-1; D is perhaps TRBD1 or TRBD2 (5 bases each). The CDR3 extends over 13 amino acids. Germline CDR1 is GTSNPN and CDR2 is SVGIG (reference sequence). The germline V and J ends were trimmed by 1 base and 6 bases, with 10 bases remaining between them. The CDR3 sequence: CAWSGGNFNEQFF. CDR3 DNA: TGTGCCTGGAGTGGGGGGAACTTCAATGAGCAGTTCTTC.

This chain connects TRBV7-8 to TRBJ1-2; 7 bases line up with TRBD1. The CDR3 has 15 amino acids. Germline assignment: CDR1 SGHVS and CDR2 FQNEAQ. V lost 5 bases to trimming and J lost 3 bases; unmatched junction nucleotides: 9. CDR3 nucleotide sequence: TGTGCCAGCAGCATCAACAGGGGACCAGACTATGGCTACACCTTC. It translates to CASSINRGPDYGYTF.

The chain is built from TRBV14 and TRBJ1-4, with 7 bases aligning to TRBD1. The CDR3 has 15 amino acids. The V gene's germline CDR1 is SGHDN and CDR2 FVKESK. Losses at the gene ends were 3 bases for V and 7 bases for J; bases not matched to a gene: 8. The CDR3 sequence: CASSHVTGAFEKLFF. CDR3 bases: TGTGCCAGCAGCCACGTAACAGGGGCCTTTGAAAAACTGTTTTTT.

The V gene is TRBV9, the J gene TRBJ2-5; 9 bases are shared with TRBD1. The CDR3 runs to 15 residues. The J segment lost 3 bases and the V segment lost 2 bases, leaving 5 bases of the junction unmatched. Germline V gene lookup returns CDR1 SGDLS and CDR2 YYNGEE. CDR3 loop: CASSVLGTGKETQYF. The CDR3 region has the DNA TGTGCCAGCAGCGTCCTCGGGACAGGGAAAGAGACCCAGTACTTC.

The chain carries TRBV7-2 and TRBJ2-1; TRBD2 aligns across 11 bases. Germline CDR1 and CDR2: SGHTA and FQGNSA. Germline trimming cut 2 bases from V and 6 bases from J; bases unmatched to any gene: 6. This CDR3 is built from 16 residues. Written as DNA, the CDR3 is TGTGCCAGCAGCTTAAGGGGGACTAGCGGTTTCAATGAGCAGTTCTTC. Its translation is CASSLRGTSGFNEQFF.

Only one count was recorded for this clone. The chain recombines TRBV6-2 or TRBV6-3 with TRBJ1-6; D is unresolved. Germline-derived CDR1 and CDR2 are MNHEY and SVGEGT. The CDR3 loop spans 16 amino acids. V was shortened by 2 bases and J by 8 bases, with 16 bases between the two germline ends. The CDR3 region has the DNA TGTGCCAGCAGTTACCGGACTTTAATGGAATATTCACCCCTCCACTTT. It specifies CASSYRTLMEYSPLHF.

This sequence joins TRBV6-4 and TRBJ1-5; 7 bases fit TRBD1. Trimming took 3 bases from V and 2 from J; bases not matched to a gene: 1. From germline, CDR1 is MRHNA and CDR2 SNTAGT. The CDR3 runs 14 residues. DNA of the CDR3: TGTGCCAGCAGTGAAGGGACAGGCAATCAGCCCCAGCATTTT. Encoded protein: CASSEGTGNQPQHF.

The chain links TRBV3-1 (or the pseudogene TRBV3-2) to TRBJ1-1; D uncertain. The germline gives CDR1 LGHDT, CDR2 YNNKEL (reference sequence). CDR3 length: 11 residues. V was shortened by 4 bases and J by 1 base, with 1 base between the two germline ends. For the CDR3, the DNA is TGTGCCAGCAGCCGGAACACTGAAGCTTTCTTT. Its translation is CASSRNTEAFF.

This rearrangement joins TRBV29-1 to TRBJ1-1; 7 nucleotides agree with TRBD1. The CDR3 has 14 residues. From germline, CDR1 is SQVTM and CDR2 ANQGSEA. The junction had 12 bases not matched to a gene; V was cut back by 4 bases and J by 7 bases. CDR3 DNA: TGCAGCGTTGTAGTGAGGGGACAGAAAAGTGAAGCTTTCTTT. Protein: CSVVVRGQKSEAFF.

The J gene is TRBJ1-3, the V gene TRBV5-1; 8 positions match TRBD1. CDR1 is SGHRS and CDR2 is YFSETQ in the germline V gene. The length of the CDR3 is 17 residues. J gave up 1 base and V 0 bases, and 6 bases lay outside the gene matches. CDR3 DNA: TGCGCCAGCAGCTTGGGGGGGACAGGTGGTTCTGGAAACACCATATATTTT. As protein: CASSLGGTGGSGNTIYF.

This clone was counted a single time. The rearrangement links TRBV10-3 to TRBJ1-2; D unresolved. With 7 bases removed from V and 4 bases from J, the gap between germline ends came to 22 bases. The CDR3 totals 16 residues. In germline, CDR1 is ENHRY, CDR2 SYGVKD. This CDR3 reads CAINLGAGSSVYGYTF. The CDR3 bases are TGTGCCATCAATTTAGGCGCGGGCAGCTCCGTCTATGGCTACACCTTC.

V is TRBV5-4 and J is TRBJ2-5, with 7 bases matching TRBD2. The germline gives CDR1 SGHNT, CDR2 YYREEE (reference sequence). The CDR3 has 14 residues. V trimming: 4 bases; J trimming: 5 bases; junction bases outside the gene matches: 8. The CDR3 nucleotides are TGTGCCAGCAGCCCCGGGAACGGGGGGGAGACCCAGTACTTC. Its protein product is CASSPGNGGETQYF.

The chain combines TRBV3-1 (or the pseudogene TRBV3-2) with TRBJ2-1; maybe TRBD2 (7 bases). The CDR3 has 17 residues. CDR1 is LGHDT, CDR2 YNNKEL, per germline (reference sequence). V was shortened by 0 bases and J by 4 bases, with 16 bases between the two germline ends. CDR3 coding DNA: TGTGCCAGCAGCCAAGATAGGGGGGGCCCTAGATACAATGAGCAGTTCTTC. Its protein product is CASSQDRGGPRYNEQFF.

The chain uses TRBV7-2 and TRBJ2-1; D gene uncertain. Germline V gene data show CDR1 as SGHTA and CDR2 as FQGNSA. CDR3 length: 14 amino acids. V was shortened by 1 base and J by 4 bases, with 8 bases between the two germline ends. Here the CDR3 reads CASSLGLKYNEQFF. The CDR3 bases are TGTGCCAGCAGCTTAGGGCTAAAGTACAATGAGCAGTTCTTC.